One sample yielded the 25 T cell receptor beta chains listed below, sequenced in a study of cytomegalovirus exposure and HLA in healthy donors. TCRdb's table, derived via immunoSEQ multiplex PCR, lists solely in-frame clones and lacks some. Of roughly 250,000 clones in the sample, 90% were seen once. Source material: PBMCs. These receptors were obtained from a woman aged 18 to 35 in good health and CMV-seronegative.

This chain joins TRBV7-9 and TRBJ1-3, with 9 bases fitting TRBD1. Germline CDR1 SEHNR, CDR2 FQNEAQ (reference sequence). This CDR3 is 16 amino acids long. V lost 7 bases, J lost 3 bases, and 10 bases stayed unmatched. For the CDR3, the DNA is TGTGCCAGCAACCCTCTGGGACAGGGTGGTGGAAACACCATATATTTT. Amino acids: CASNPLGQGGGNTIYF.

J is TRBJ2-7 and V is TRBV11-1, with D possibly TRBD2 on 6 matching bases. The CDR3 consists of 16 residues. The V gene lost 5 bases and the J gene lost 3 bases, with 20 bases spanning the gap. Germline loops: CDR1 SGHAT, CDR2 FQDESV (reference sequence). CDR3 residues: CASSNLKTSSFYEQYF. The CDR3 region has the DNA TGTGCCAGCAGCAATCTCAAAACTAGCTCCTTCTACGAGCAGTACTTC.

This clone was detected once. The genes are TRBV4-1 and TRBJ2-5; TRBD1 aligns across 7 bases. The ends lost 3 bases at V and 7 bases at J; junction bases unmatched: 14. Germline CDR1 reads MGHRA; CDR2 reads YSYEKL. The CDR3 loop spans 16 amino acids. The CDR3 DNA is TGCGCCAGCAGCCAGCCGACAGGGAAAGCCCAATGGACCCAGTACTTC. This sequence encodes CASSQPTGKAQWTQYF.

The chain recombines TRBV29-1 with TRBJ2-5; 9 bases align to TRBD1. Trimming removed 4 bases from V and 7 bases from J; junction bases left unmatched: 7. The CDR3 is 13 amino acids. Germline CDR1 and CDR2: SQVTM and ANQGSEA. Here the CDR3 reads CSVGDRVYGTQYF. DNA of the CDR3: TGCAGCGTTGGGGACAGGGTATATGGGACCCAGTACTTC. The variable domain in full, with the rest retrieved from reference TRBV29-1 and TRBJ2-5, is SAVISQKPSRDICQRGTSLTIQCQVDSQVTMMFWYRQQPGQSLTLIATANQGSEATYESGFVIDKFPISRPNLTFSTLTVSNMSPEDSSIYLCSVGDRVYGTQYFGPGTRLLVL.

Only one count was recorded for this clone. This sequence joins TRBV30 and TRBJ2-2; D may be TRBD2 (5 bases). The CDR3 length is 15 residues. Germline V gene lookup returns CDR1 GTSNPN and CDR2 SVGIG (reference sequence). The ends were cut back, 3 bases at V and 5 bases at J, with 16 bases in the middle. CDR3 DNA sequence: TGTGCCTGGAGGATGGGGTTAGGGAGAACCGGGGAGCTGTTTTTT. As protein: CAWRMGLGRTGELFF.

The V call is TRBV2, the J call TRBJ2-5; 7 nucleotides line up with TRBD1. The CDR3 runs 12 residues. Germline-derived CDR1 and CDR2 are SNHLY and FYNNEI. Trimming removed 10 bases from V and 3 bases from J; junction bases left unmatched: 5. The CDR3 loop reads CATRGQEETQYF. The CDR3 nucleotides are TGTGCCACAAGGGGGCAGGAAGAGACCCAGTACTTC.

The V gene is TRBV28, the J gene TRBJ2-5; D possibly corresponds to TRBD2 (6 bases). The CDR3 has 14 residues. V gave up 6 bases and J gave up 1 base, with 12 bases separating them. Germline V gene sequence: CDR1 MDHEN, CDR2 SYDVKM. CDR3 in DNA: TGTGCCAGCAGCCCGGGGGACCTCCAAGAGACCCAGTACTTC. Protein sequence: CASSPGDLQETQYF.

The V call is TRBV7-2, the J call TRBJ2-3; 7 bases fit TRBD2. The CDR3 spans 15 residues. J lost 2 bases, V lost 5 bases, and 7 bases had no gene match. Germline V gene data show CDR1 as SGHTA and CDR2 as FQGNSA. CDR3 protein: CASSRSSGPTDTQYF. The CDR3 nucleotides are TGTGCCAGCAGCCGGTCTAGCGGCCCCACAGATACGCAGTATTTT. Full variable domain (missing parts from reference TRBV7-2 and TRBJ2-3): GAGVSQSPSNKVTEKGKDVELRCDPISGHTALYWYRQSLGQGLEFLIYFQGNSAPDKSGLPSDRFSAERTGGSVSTLTIQRTQQEDSAVYLCASSRSSGPTDTQYFGPGTRLTVL.

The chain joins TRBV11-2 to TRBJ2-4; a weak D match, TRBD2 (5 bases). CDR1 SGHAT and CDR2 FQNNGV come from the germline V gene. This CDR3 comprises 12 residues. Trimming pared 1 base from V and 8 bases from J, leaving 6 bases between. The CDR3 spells CASSLGGYIQYF. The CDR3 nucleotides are TGTGCCAGCAGCTTAGGAGGGTACATTCAGTACTTC.

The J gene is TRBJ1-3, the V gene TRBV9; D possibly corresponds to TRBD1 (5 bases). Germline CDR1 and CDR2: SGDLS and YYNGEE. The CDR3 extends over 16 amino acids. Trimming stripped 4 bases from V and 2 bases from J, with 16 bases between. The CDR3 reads CASSSHQGSAGNTIYF. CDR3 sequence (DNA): TGTGCCAGCAGCTCCCATCAGGGATCAGCTGGAAACACCATATATTTT.

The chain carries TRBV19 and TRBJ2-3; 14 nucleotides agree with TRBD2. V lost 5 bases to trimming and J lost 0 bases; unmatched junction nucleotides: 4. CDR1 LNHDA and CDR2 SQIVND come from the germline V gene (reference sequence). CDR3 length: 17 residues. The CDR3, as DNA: TGTGCCAGTAGTGCCCGGACTAGCGGGGGGAGCACAGATACGCAGTATTTT. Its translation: CASSARTSGGSTDTQYF. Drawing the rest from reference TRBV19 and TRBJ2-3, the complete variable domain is DGGITQSPKYLFRKEGQNVTLSCEQNLNHDAMYWYRQDPGQGLRLIYYSQIVNDFQKGDIAEGYSVSREKKESFPLTVTSAQKNPTAFYLCASSARTSGGSTDTQYFGPGTRLTVL.

The CDR3 region has the DNA TGCGCCAGCAGCCAAGGTGTCAGCAGGGTAGGTGGAAACACCATATATTTT. This gives the protein CASSQGVSRVGGNTIYF. V is TRBV4-1 and J is TRBJ1-3, with D perhaps TRBD1 (5 bases). The CDR3 is made up of 17 amino acids. CDR1 MGHRA and CDR2 YSYEKL come from the germline V gene. Trimming stripped 1 base from V and 3 bases from J, with 16 bases between.

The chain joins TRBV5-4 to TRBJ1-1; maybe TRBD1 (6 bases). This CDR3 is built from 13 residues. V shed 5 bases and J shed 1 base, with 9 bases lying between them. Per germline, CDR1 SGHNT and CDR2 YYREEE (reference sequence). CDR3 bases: TGTGCCAGCAGATCGGGACAGAACACTGAAGCTTTCTTT. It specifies CASRSGQNTEAFF.

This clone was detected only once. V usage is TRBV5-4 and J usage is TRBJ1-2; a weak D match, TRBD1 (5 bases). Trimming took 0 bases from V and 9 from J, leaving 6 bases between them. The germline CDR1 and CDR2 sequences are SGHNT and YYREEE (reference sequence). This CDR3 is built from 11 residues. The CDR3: CASSLGQSYTF. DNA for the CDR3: TGTGCCAGCAGCTTGGGACAGAGCTACACCTTC.

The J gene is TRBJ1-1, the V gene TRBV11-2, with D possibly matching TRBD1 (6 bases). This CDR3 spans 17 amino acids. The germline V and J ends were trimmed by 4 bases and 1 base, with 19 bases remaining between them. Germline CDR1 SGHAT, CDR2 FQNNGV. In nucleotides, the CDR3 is TGTGCCAGCAGCTCCCTCTCGCGGGGGCCTAGGAACACTGAAGCTTTCTTT. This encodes CASSSLSRGPRNTEAFF. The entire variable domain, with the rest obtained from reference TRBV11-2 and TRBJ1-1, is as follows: EAGVAQSPRYKIIEKRQSVAFWCNPISGHATLYWYQQILGQGPKLLIQFQNNGVVDDSQLPKDRFSAERLKGVDSTLKIQPAKLEDSAVYLCASSSLSRGPRNTEAFFGQGTRLTVV.

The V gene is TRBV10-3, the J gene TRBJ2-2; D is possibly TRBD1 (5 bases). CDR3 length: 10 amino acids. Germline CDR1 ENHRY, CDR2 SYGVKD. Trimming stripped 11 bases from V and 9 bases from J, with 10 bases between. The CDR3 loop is CAGRVRELFF. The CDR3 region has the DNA TGTGCCGGCAGGGTACGGGAGCTGTTTTTT.

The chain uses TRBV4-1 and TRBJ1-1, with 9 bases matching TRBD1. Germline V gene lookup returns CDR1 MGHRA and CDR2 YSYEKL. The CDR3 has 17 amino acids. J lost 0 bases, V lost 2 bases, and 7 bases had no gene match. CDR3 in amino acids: CASSQHLGQGMNTEAFF. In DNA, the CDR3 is TGCGCCAGCAGCCAACACCTGGGACAGGGAATGAACACTGAAGCTTTCTTT.

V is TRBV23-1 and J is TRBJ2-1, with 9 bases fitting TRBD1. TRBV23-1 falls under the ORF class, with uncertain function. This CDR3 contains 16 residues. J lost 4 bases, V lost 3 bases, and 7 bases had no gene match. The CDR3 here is CASSQPGTGYYNEQFF. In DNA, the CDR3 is TGCGCCAGCAGTCAGCCCGGGACAGGGTATTACAATGAGCAGTTCTTC.

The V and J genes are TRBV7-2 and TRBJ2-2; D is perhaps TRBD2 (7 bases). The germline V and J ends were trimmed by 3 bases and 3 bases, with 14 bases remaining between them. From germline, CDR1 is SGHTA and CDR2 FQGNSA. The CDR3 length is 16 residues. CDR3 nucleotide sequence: TGTGCCAGCAGCTTCCGTGGGGGGGCCTACACCGGGGAGCTGTTTTTT. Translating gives CASSFRGGAYTGELFF.

The CDR3 sequence is CASREQGVGTEAFF. The CDR3, as DNA: TGTGCCAGCAGGGAACAGGGGGTAGGCACTGAAGCTTTCTTT. V usage is TRBV7-9 and J usage is TRBJ1-1; 8 bases are a match to TRBD1. After removal of 6 bases from V and 4 bases from J, the junction contained 7 bases not matched to a gene. Germline loops: CDR1 SEHNR, CDR2 FQNEAQ (reference sequence). This CDR3 is built from 14 residues.

CDR3: CASSLKGGPGEQFF. CDR3 DNA: TGTGCCAGCAGCTTAAAGGGTGGGCCAGGGGAGCAGTTCTTC. The V gene is TRBV7-3, the J gene TRBJ2-1; D may be TRBD1 (5 bases). The V gene lost 1 base and the J gene lost 10 bases, with 14 bases spanning the gap. Germline V lookup: CDR1 SGHTA, CDR2 FQGTGA. The CDR3 is 14 amino acids.

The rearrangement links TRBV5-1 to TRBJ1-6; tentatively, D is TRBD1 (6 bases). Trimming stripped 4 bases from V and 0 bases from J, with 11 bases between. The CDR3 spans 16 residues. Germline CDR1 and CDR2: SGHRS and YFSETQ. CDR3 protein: CASSLDRTSYNSPLHF. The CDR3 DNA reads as TGCGCCAGCAGCCTTGACAGGACCTCCTATAATTCACCCCTCCACTTT.

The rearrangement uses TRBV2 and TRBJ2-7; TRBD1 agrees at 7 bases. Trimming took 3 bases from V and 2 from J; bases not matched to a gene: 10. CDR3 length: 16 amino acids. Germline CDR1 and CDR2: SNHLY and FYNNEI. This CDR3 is CASSERQGTNPYEQYF. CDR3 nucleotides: TGTGCCAGCAGTGAGAGACAGGGAACTAACCCCTACGAGCAGTACTTC.

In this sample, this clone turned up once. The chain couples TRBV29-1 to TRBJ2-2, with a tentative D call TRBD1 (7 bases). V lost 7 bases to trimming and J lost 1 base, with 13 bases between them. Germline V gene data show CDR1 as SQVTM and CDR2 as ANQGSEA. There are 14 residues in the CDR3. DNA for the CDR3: TGCAGCGCACGACAGGGAGGGAACACCGGGGAGCTGTTTTTT. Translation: CSARQGGNTGELFF.

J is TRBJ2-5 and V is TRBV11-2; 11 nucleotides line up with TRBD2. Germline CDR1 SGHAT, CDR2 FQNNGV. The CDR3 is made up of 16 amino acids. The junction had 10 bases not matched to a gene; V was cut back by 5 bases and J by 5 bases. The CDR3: CASSGRLAGPGETQYF. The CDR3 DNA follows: TGTGCCAGCAGCGGCCGACTAGCGGGGCCGGGGGAGACCCAGTACTTC.